The 12 T cell receptor beta chains in this list originate from one sample, sequenced in a study of cytomegalovirus exposure and HLA in healthy donors. PCR amplification relied on 60 Vbeta primers (plus 13 Jbeta primers). Only in-frame clones appear in the TCRdb table, and some are missing; sequencing was by immunoSEQ multiplex PCR. The data contain 150,000 to 200,000 clones, 70% to 90% of them singletons. The sample consisted of PBMCs. The source is a woman aged 18 to 35 in good health and CMV-seropositive.

This rearrangement joins TRBV6-5 to TRBJ1-2, with 8 positions matching TRBD1. The CDR3 spans 13 residues. V trimming: 7 bases; J trimming: 8 bases; junction bases outside the gene matches: 9. Germline V gene data show CDR1 as MNHEY and CDR2 as SVGAGI. The DNA for the CDR3 is TGTGCCAGCACTACAGGGGGATCGAGAGGCTACACCTTC. Protein: CASTTGGSRGYTF.

J is TRBJ2-1 and V is TRBV7-6, with 9 nucleotides matching TRBD2. The V segment lost 1 base and the J segment 7 bases; nucleotides outside the gene matches: 14. CDR1 SGHVS and CDR2 FNYEAQ come from the germline V gene. This CDR3 region has 18 residues. The CDR3 sequence: CASSLVGGMAGGPNEQFF. In nucleotides, the CDR3 is TGTGCCAGCAGCTTAGTAGGGGGGATGGCGGGGGGGCCGAATGAGCAGTTCTTC.

The rearrangement uses TRBV29-1 and TRBJ2-7; 7 positions match TRBD1. Germline loops: CDR1 SQVTM, CDR2 ANQGSEA. CDR3 length: 13 residues. The trim removed 5 bases at V and 0 bases at J, leaving 4 bases unmatched. CDR3: CSVSGTDSYEQYF. The CDR3 coding sequence is TGCAGCGTTTCCGGGACAGACTCCTACGAGCAGTACTTC.

V is TRBV2 and J is TRBJ1-3; TRBD1 aligns across 8 bases. CDR1 is SNHLY and CDR2 is FYNNEI in the germline V gene. Trimming took 4 bases from V and 4 from J; bases not matched to a gene: 3. CDR3 length: 14 amino acids. CDR3 in amino acids: CASSVGQGGNTIYF. The CDR3 nucleotides read TGTGCCAGCAGTGTCGGACAGGGCGGAAACACCATATATTTT.

This clone was counted between two and nine times. The CDR3, as DNA: TGCAGCGTTGACGGTGAGGCTGGGGCCAACGTCCTGACTTTC. Protein product: CSVDGEAGANVLTF. The V and J genes are TRBV29-1 and TRBJ2-6, with D uncertain. Deletions cut 3 bases from V and 2 bases from J, with 8 bases between. The V gene's germline CDR1 is SQVTM and CDR2 ANQGSEA. This CDR3 is 14 amino acids long.

The chain carries TRBV5-4 and TRBJ1-1, with D possibly TRBD1 on 5 matching bases. Per the germline V gene, CDR1 is SGHNT and CDR2 is YYREEE (reference sequence). The V end lost 5 bases, the J end lost 1 base, and 9 bases lay between the germline ends. CDR3 size: 13 residues. The CDR3 bases are TGTGCCAGCAGTCCTCAGGGGAACACTGAAGCTTTCTTT. This encodes CASSPQGNTEAFF.

The rearrangement links TRBV30 to TRBJ1-2, with D unclear. Deletions cut 3 bases from V and 3 bases from J, with 11 bases between. The CDR3 totals 13 residues. Germline CDR1 reads GTSNPN; CDR2 reads SVGIG (reference sequence). The CDR3 sequence: CAWRSESYYGYTF. In DNA, the CDR3 is TGTGCCTGGAGGAGTGAAAGCTACTATGGCTACACCTTC.

This rearrangement joins TRBV19 to TRBJ2-5, with 7 bases that match TRBD2. This CDR3 is built from 14 residues. Trimming removed 6 bases from V and 5 bases from J; junction bases left unmatched: 9. The germline V gene encodes CDR1 LNHDA and CDR2 SQIVND (reference sequence). CDR3 in DNA: TGTGCCAGTAGAGTTTCGACTAGCCGGGAGACCCAGTACTTC. Translation: CASRVSTSRETQYF.

The chain joins TRBV6-4 to TRBJ2-3; 16 positions match TRBD2. Germline V gene sequence: CDR1 MRHNA, CDR2 SNTAGT. The V segment lost 0 bases and the J segment 3 bases; nucleotides outside the gene matches: 3. The CDR3 is made up of 18 amino acids. CDR3 sequence reads: CASSDSGTSGGGTDTQYF. CDR3 coding DNA: TGTGCCAGCAGTGACTCGGGGACTAGCGGGGGGGGAACAGATACGCAGTATTTT.

The chain links TRBV11-3 to TRBJ2-1; maybe TRBD1 (5 bases). Germline V gene data show CDR1 as SGHNT and CDR2 as YENEEA. The CDR3 is 14 amino acids. Trimming took 3 bases from V and 4 from J, leaving 10 bases between them. This chain's CDR3 is CASSFPSGYNEQFF. CDR3 in DNA: TGTGCCAGCAGCTTCCCCTCAGGGTACAATGAGCAGTTCTTC. Drawing the rest from reference TRBV11-3 and TRBJ2-1, the complete variable domain is EAGVVQSPRYKIIEKKQPVAFWCNPISGHNTLYWYLQNLGQGPELLIRYENEEAVDDSQLPKDRFSAERLKGVDSTLKIQPAELGDSAVYLCASSFPSGYNEQFFGPGTRLTVL.

This clone was detected a few times. V gene TRBV4-3 combines with J gene TRBJ1-1; 7 nucleotides agree with TRBD1. Unmatched junction bases numbered 7, after V lost 0 bases and J lost 3 bases. Germline values: CDR1 LGHNA, CDR2 YSLEER. This CDR3 is built from 16 residues. Here the CDR3 DNA reads TGCGCCAGCAGCCAAGATCCCACCGGGACAGACACTGAAGCTTTCTTT. It yields the protein CASSQDPTGTDTEAFF.

This clone was found many times. The V gene is TRBV4-1, the J gene TRBJ2-1; no definite D call. V lost 0 bases and J 7 bases, leaving 13 bases between the germline ends. CDR3 length equals 15 residues. The germline V gene encodes CDR1 MGHRA and CDR2 YSYEKL. The CDR3 DNA reads TGCGCCAGCAGCCAAGATCTATCAGGAAAGAATGAGCAGTTCTTC. This codes for CASSQDLSGKNEQFF.